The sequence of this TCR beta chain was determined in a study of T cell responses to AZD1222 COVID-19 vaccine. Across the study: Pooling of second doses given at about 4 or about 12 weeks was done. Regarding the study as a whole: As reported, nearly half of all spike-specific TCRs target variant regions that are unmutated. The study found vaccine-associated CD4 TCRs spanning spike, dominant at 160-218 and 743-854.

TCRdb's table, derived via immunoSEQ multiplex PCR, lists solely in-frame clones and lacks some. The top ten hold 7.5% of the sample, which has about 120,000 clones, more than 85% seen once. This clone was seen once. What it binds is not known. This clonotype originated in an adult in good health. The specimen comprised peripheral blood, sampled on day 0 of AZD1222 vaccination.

The DNA of the CDR3 is TGTGCCAGCAGCCCCCCCGCCCACGACACCATATATTTT. This translates into CASSPPAHDTIYF. This chain connects TRBV7-2 to TRBJ1-3; D uncertain. Germline V gene sequence: CDR1 SGHTA, CDR2 FQGNSA. The CDR3 is made up of 13 amino acids. V was cut by 5 bases and J by 8 bases, with 13 bases left in between.